The source of this TCR beta chain is a study of shared clonotypes between healthy human individuals. Overall study context: The donor group consisted of a couple of women and three men, aged 18 to 49.

Regarding the study as a whole: Naive subsets generally exceeded memory subsets in estimated richness.

A note on this clone: Its antigen is undetermined. At the DNA level, this CDR3 is encoded by other sequences in the same sample as well.

Assay: immunoSEQ multiplex PCR; the TCRdb copy retains only in-frame clones and omits some. The sample lists fewer than 1.8 million clones; roughly 98.5% were seen once. All the donors were Caucasian adults who lived in Nashville, Tennessee. CDR1 is DFQATT, CDR2 SNEGSKA, per germline (reference sequence). The CDR3 is 11 residues long. V was pared by 5 bases and J by 3 bases, with 8 bases between. This receptor was obtained from a man under 40 in good health. This chain connects TRBV20-1 to TRBJ2-7, with D hard to call. Sample: naive CD4+ T cells sorted from blood. Described subset: CD45RA+ positively selected. Here the CDR3 reads CSALGLYEQYF. The CDR3 DNA follows: TGCAGTGCTCTAGGCCTCTACGAGCAGTACTTC.